This entry lists 30 T cell receptor beta chains sequenced from one sample in a study of patients and donors after allogeneic stem cell transplantation (dated by TCRdb to the early 2020s). The library was built by means of RT-PCR. Sequencing was carried out with a NextSeq 550. The public reads were reprocessed in TCRdb via fastp at Q25 and MiXCR, keeping in-frame beta chains. Every distinct CDR3 protein forms one entry, paired with its most common genes and DNA. The sample profile shows about 400,000 distinct CDR3 sequences; about a sixth of them were found once. 7% to 7.5% of the sample belongs to the ten largest clones. The sequenced sample consisted of blood, either unsorted or a sorted T cell fraction (not recorded which). These receptors were obtained from a human donor who was either an allogeneic HSCT recipient or a stem cell or donor lymphocyte infusion donor (not recorded which). It is not recorded whose cells these are; they may come from a transplant donor.

This clonotype was seen more than once but under ten times. This chain uses TRBV12-3 or TRBV12-4 with TRBJ2-1; TRBD2 agrees at 9 bases. The length of the CDR3 is 15 residues. V lost 4 bases, J lost 7 bases, and 8 bases stayed unmatched. CDR3 region: CASSSLAGAVNEQFF. CDR3 DNA sequence: TGTGCCAGCAGTTCTTTAGCGGGGGCGGTAAATGAGCAGTTCTTC.

This clonotype was detected a few times. The rearrangement uses TRBV20-1 and TRBJ2-3; 8 nucleotides align to TRBD2. J was trimmed by 3 bases and V by 6 bases; bases with no gene match: 11. From germline, CDR1 is DFQATT and CDR2 SNEGSKA (reference sequence). The CDR3 length is 15 residues. For the CDR3, the DNA is TGCAGTGCCCCCTTGACGGGGGGGAAGACAGATACGCAGTATTTT. This codes for CSAPLTGGKTDTQYF.

V gene TRBV4-1 combines with J gene TRBJ2-3, with 9 bases lining up with TRBD1. CDR3 length: 16 amino acids. Germline CDR1 MGHRA, CDR2 YSYEKL. The junction had 8 bases not matched to a gene; V was cut back by 0 bases and J by 7 bases. CDR3 DNA sequence: TGCGCCAGCAGCCAAGAGGGGACACAGGGGGCAAATACGCAGTATTTT. It encodes CASSQEGTQGANTQYF.

V gene TRBV5-1 combines with J gene TRBJ2-6, with TRBD1 as a possible D gene (5 bases). CDR1 is SGHRS and CDR2 is YFSETQ in the germline V gene. The CDR3 has 16 residues. The germline V and J ends were trimmed by 3 bases and 0 bases, with 10 bases remaining between them. The CDR3 bases are TGCGCCAGCAGCTGGGGCCCCCCCTCTGGGGCCAACGTCCTGACTTTC. Translation gives CASSWGPPSGANVLTF.

The genes are TRBV7-9 and TRBJ2-7; TRBD2 is a possible D gene (5 bases). This CDR3 spans 13 amino acids. V lost 2 bases, J lost 6 bases, and 11 bases lay in between. The germline gives CDR1 SEHNR, CDR2 FQNEAQ (reference sequence). CDR3 loop: CASSLPGKGEQYF. In DNA, the CDR3 is TGTGCCAGCAGCTTACCGGGGAAGGGCGAGCAGTACTTC.

This clonotype was counted a few times. This chain connects TRBV18 to TRBJ2-1, with no clear D. V lost 4 bases, J lost 6 bases, and 19 bases lay in between. The CDR3 has 16 residues. Looked up from germline, CDR1 is KGHSH and CDR2 is LQKENI. CDR3 in DNA: TGTGCCAGCTCACACGTGACCGCCCCAATCCTCAATGAGCAGTTCTTC. Translation: CASSHVTAPILNEQFF.

This clonotype showed up just a few times. The chain has TRBV7-9 and TRBJ2-7; possible D gene TRBD2, 5 bases. This CDR3 region has 14 residues. Germline V gene data show CDR1 as SEHNR and CDR2 as FQNEAQ (reference sequence). Trimming left V 1 base short and J 3 bases short, with 10 bases between. The CDR3 nucleotides read TGTGCCAGCAGCTTAGACCCGGGATACTACGAGCAGTACTTC. This sequence encodes CASSLDPGYYEQYF.

There are a few counts of this clonotype. The junction departs from germline at one end; a sequencing error may be responsible. The gene calls are TRBV5-6 and TRBJ2-2, with a weak D call TRBD2 (5 bases). The V gene's germline CDR1 is SGHDT and CDR2 YYEEEE. This CDR3 contains 16 residues. The CDR3 coding sequence is TGTGCCAGCAGTTTGGACGGACTCCTGAACACCGGGGAGCTGTTTTTT. Translating it yields CASSLDGLLNTGELFF. The full variable domain, completed using reference TRBV5-6 and TRBJ2-2, is DAGVTQSPTHLIKTRGQQVTLRCSPKSGHDTVSWYQQALGQGPQFIFQYYEEEERQRGNFPDRFSGHQFPNYSSELNVNALLLGDSALYLCASSLDGLLNTGELFFGEGSRLTVL.

The table lists this clonotype with a few counts. The chain has TRBV5-1 and TRBJ1-1, with 9 nucleotides matching TRBD1. V lost 3 bases to trimming and J lost 0 bases; unmatched junction nucleotides: 6. The CDR3 is made up of 16 amino acids. Germline loops: CDR1 SGHRS, CDR2 YFSETQ. This CDR3 reads CASSSPRTGVNTEAFF. CDR3 DNA: TGCGCCAGCAGCTCACCAAGGACAGGGGTGAACACTGAAGCTTTCTTT.

This clonotype was observed a few times. This chain connects TRBV29-1 to TRBJ2-1; 9 positions agree with TRBD2. CDR3 length: 15 amino acids. V shed 4 bases, J shed 7 bases, and the junction held 11 bases outside the gene matches. Germline V gives CDR1 SQVTM, CDR2 ANQGSEA. The CDR3 DNA follows: TGCAGCGTTGTGTCGAGCGGGAGGAGTGGAAATGAGCAGTTCTTC. Translation: CSVVSSGRSGNEQFF.

V and J are TRBV7-3 and TRBJ1-2, with D perhaps TRBD1 (5 bases). The CDR3 extends over 12 amino acids. Germline V gene sequence: CDR1 SGHTA, CDR2 FQGTGA. Trimming pared 5 bases from V and 7 bases from J, leaving 11 bases between. This CDR3 reads CASSHRGLGYTF. The CDR3 DNA follows: TGTGCCAGCAGCCATCGGGGCCTTGGCTACACCTTC.

This clonotype came up many times. The chain combines TRBV29-1 with TRBJ1-2; 7 bases agree with TRBD1. This CDR3 has 15 residues. The germline V gene encodes CDR1 SQVTM and CDR2 ANQGSEA. V was pared by 5 bases and J by 6 bases, with 15 bases of the junction left unmatched. This CDR3 is CSVFQIGTVTHGYTF. Here the CDR3 DNA reads TGCAGCGTTTTTCAGATCGGGACAGTTACCCATGGCTACACCTTC. Using reference TRBV29-1 and TRBJ1-2 for the parts outside the CDR3, the full variable domain is SAVISQKPSRDICQRGTSLTIQCQVDSQVTMMFWYRQQPGQSLTLIATANQGSEATYESGFVIDKFPISRPNLTFSTLTVSNMSPEDSSIYLCSVFQIGTVTHGYTFGSGTRLTVV.

This clonotype was seen only a few times. This chain connects TRBV6-1 to TRBJ1-5; 9 positions agree with TRBD1. With V trimmed by 7 bases and J by 3 bases, 10 bases remained unmatched. CDR3 length: 16 amino acids. Germline lookup yields CDR1 MNHNS and CDR2 SASEGT. CDR3 region: CASTQDRGASNQPQHF. CDR3 sequence (DNA): TGTGCCAGCACTCAGGACAGGGGAGCCTCCAATCAGCCCCAGCATTTT.

V gene TRBV19 combines with J gene TRBJ1-1; TRBD1 is a possible D gene (5 bases). Germline V gene data show CDR1 as LNHDA and CDR2 as SQIVND (reference sequence). The CDR3 is 14 amino acids. The germline V and J ends were trimmed by 3 bases and 4 bases, with 12 bases remaining between them. Here the CDR3 reads CASSIWGRGTEAFF. In DNA form, the CDR3 reads TGTGCCAGTAGTATTTGGGGACGGGGCACTGAAGCTTTCTTT. The variable domain in full, completed from reference TRBV19 and TRBJ1-1, reads DGGITQSPKYLFRKEGQNVTLSCEQNLNHDAMYWYRQDPGQGLRLIYYSQIVNDFQKGDIAEGYSVSREKKESFPLTVTSAQKNPTAFYLCASSIWGRGTEAFFGQGTRLTVV.

The chain links TRBV2 to TRBJ2-1, with 14 bases aligning to TRBD2. V gave up 5 bases and J gave up 4 bases; unmatched junction bases: 4. Per germline, CDR1 SNHLY and CDR2 FYNNEI. CDR3 length equals 16 residues. This chain's CDR3 is CASSRLAGGLYNEQFF. The DNA of the CDR3 is TGTGCCAGCAGTCGACTAGCGGGAGGGCTATACAATGAGCAGTTCTTC.

This clonotype was observed a handful of times. This chain links TRBV4-3 with TRBJ2-1, with 12 bases lining up with TRBD2. In germline, CDR1 is LGHNA, CDR2 YSLEER. The CDR3 totals 15 residues. V shed 1 base and J 7 bases; nucleotides not matched to a gene: 2. The DNA of the CDR3 is TGCGCCAGCAGCCAAGGACTAGCGGGGGAAAATGAGCAGTTCTTC. Encoded protein: CASSQGLAGENEQFF.

This chain joins TRBV6-2 or TRBV6-3 and TRBJ2-7, with 7 bases identical to TRBD2. Germline V gene sequence: CDR1 MNHEY, CDR2 SVGEGT. CDR3 size: 16 residues. J lost 1 base, V lost 6 bases, and 12 bases had no gene match. The CDR3 reads CASSRVTSVLSYEQYF. The CDR3 nucleotides read TGTGCCAGCAGCCGCGTAACTAGCGTTTTATCCTACGAGCAGTACTTC.

This clonotype was seen a handful of times. The gene calls are TRBV20-1 and TRBJ1-2; a possible D gene is TRBD1 (5 bases). Germline V gene sequence: CDR1 DFQATT, CDR2 SNEGSKA (reference sequence). The CDR3 length is 11 residues. Trimming left V 5 bases short and J 7 bases short, with 11 bases between. This chain's CDR3 is CSAEGGGGYTF. In nucleotides, the CDR3 is TGCAGTGCTGAGGGCGGGGGTGGCTACACCTTC.

The chain joins TRBV6-1 to TRBJ2-1, with TRBD2 matching 14 bases. This CDR3 spans 14 amino acids. V lost 6 bases, J lost 16 bases, and 11 bases stayed unmatched. Germline V lookup: CDR1 MNHNS, CDR2 SASEGT. The CDR3 DNA sequence: TGTGCCAGCAGGGTGACTAGCGGGAGGGCGCACAGCTTCTTC. Translation gives CASRVTSGRAHSFF.

The genes are TRBV6-1 and TRBJ1-4, with D perhaps matching TRBD1 (6 bases). Germline loops: CDR1 MNHNS, CDR2 SASEGT. CDR3 size: 14 residues. With 2 bases removed from V and 8 bases from J, the gap between germline ends came to 12 bases. Written as DNA, the CDR3 is TGTGCCAGCAGTGAATTTGTGCAGGGGGAAAAACTGTTTTTT. This codes for CASSEFVQGEKLFF.

V gene TRBV3-1 combines with J gene TRBJ2-4; D ambiguous. Trimming stripped 2 bases from V and 1 base from J, with 15 bases between. The CDR3 runs 17 residues. Germline V lookup: CDR1 LGHDT, CDR2 YNNKEL (reference sequence). CDR3 protein: CASSQLSGRRAKNIQYF. The CDR3 nucleotides read TGTGCCAGCAGCCAATTAAGTGGGCGTCGGGCCAAAAACATTCAGTACTTC.

The rearrangement links TRBV6-1 to TRBJ1-1; no clear D gene. The CDR3 is made up of 15 amino acids. V lost 6 bases and J 1 base, leaving 15 bases between the germline ends. From germline, CDR1 is MNHNS and CDR2 SASEGT. For the CDR3, the DNA is TGTGCCAGCAGGCTAGGACGTTTTTGGAACACTGAAGCTTTCTTT. Translation: CASRLGRFWNTEAFF.

At least ten counts were recorded for this clonotype. J is TRBJ2-3 and V is TRBV5-5; 9 bases are a match to TRBD2. V dropped 5 bases and J dropped 2; count of bases not matched to a gene: 6. This CDR3 contains 15 residues. CDR1 is SGHKS and CDR2 is YYEKEE in the germline V gene (reference sequence). The CDR3, as DNA: TGTGCCAGCAGTCTCTTAGCGGGAGCCACAGATACGCAGTATTTT. This codes for CASSLLAGATDTQYF.

In this sample, this clonotype turned up a few times. V is TRBV2 and J is TRBJ2-7; D is perhaps TRBD1 (5 bases). This CDR3 has 11 amino acids. From germline, CDR1 is SNHLY and CDR2 FYNNEI. V lost 8 bases and J 6 bases, leaving 11 bases between the germline ends. This chain's CDR3 is CASSDRTEQYF. CDR3 nucleotides: TGTGCCAGCTCAGACAGAACCGAGCAGTACTTC.

This clonotype was counted a few times. V gene TRBV4-3 combines with J gene TRBJ2-6; 12 bases are shared with TRBD1. The length of the CDR3 is 19 residues. Losses at the gene ends were 4 bases for V and 2 bases for J; bases not matched to a gene: 9. Germline V gives CDR1 LGHNA, CDR2 YSLEER. The CDR3 loop is CASSRGGQGAVTGANVLTF. As DNA, the CDR3 is TGCGCCAGCAGCCGTGGGGGACAGGGGGCTGTAACTGGGGCCAACGTCCTGACTTTC.

This clonotype was picked up a small number of times. V is TRBV5-1 and J is TRBJ2-7; D unclear. V gave up 0 bases and J gave up 5 bases, with 6 bases separating them. The CDR3 consists of 12 residues. Germline V lookup: CDR1 SGHRS, CDR2 YFSETQ. CDR3 in DNA: TGCGCCAGCAGCTTGGGGGTTAACGAGCAGTACTTC. The encoded protein is CASSLGVNEQYF.

The genes are TRBV5-1 and TRBJ2-2; 10 nucleotides agree with TRBD1. The germline CDR1 and CDR2 sequences are SGHRS and YFSETQ. The V gene end was trimmed by 4 bases and the J gene end by 4 bases; junction bases not matched to a gene: 4. The length of the CDR3 is 15 residues. The CDR3 sequence: CASSTGTGATGELFF. Written as DNA, the CDR3 is TGCGCCAGCAGCACCGGGACAGGGGCCACCGGGGAGCTGTTTTTT.

The chain joins TRBV24-1 to TRBJ2-2; perhaps D is TRBD1 or TRBD2 (5 bases each). This CDR3 has 15 amino acids. Per the germline V gene, CDR1 is KGHDR and CDR2 is SFDVKD. V lost 0 bases, J lost 6 bases, and 10 bases lay in between. CDR3 amino acids: CATSDLARGAGELFF. The CDR3 bases are TGTGCCACCAGTGATTTGGCTAGAGGGGCCGGGGAGCTGTTTTTT.

This clonotype was found a few times. The chain uses TRBV20-1 and TRBJ1-2, with 8 bases that match TRBD1. The germline V gene has CDR1 DFQATT and CDR2 SNEGSKA (reference sequence). V gave up 5 bases and J gave up 4 bases; unmatched junction bases: 6. The CDR3 has 13 amino acids. The CDR3 spells CSARQGRVYGYTF. The DNA for the CDR3 is TGCAGTGCTCGACAGGGGAGGGTCTATGGCTACACCTTC.

This clonotype was observed at least ten times. J is TRBJ2-5 and V is TRBV10-3; the D call may be TRBD1 or TRBD2 (5 bases each). Germline CDR1 and CDR2: ENHRY and SYGVKD. The CDR3 totals 12 residues. V gave up 6 bases and J gave up 5 bases, with 10 bases separating them. The CDR3, as DNA: TGTGCCATCAGCCCAGAGGGGGAGACCCAGTACTTC. Encoded protein: CAISPEGETQYF.